This T cell receptor (beta chain) was captured in a study of cytomegalovirus exposure and HLA in healthy donors. General study points: Previously analyzed data showed that most TCR beta V segments were productive at a frequency of about 87% or about 30%. Fewer N-insertions than the roughly 670-donor mean were reportedly shown by an Asian-associated ancestry cluster in a later analysis. As confirmed in vitro, a few CMV-associated chains were specific for CMV antigens. A classifier reportedly called cytomegalovirus status with high sensitivity and specificity.

A note on this clone: What it binds is unknown.

Researchers ran the PCR with 60 Vbeta and 13 Jbeta primers. Sequenced by immunoSEQ multiplex PCR; TCRdb stores in-frame clones only, minus some. This sample has about 190,000 clones, with roughly 80% found just once. Sequencing input: PBMCs. The TCR was taken from a man aged 40-49 years in good health and CMV-seropositive.

CDR3 amino acids: CASSLQAGGMYEQYF. The CDR3 DNA reads as TGCGCCAGCAGCTTGCAGGCAGGAGGGATGTACGAGCAGTACTTC. The J gene is TRBJ2-7, the V gene TRBV5-1, with D perhaps TRBD2 (6 bases). The CDR3 is made up of 15 amino acids. Trimming pared 1 base from V and 4 bases from J, leaving 15 bases between. From germline, CDR1 is SGHRS and CDR2 YFSETQ.